The rows below give T cell receptor beta chains drawn from one sample of a study of monozygotic twins with inflammatory bowel disease. TCRdb reprocessed the 5' RACE reads, keeping one entry per CDR3 protein, no DNA. The sample totals over 110,000 distinct CDR3 sequences. The sample consisted of blood. These receptors came from a human donor with ulcerative colitis or Crohn's disease, or a healthy co-twin of an affected twin (not recorded which). Both conserved end residues are part of each CDR3.

TRBJ2-7 TRBV5-1 CASSTPGQGIHEQYF
TRBJ1-5 TRBV6-1 CASRTRQGNQPQHF
TRBJ1-1 TRBV28 CASYGPLNTEAFF
TRBJ1-5 TRBV5-1 CASSAGQGAQPQHF
TRBJ2-1 TRBV20-1 CSALGGGTYNEQFF
TRBJ2-7 TRBV5-1 CASSSPGARSNEQYF
TRBJ2-5 TRBV7-8 CASSLLPQGLGETQYF
TRBJ2-1 TRBV7-9 CASSLDRVIYNEQFF
TRBJ2-5 TRBV11-2 CASSLSGLGAQETQYF
TRBJ2-7 TRBV4-2 CASSLPSSGAGSYEQYF
TRBJ2-2 TRBV5-6 CASSLGQAITGELFF
TRBJ1-1 TRBV12-3/TRBV12-4 CASSFWVTEAFF
TRBJ2-7 TRBV6-2/TRBV6-3 CASSPIGPTYEQYF
TRBJ2-7 TRBV4-3 CASSQGTGTSFEQYF
TRBJ2-6 TRBV6-2/TRBV6-3 CASSRHQGASGANVLTF
TRBJ2-1 TRBV6-2/TRBV6-3 CASSYGEVPSYNEQFF
TRBJ2-7 TRBV2 CASIATYEQYF
TRBJ2-7 TRBV5-1 CASSFTGGSLYEQYF
TRBJ2-5 TRBV6-1 CASSATRKPYQETQYF
TRBJ1-6 TRBV20-1 CSARERQGHRSPLHF
TRBJ2-7 TRBV6-2/TRBV6-3 CASSSGTGTYEQYF
TRBJ2-2 TRBV24-1 CATSDLQPGQSRELFF
TRBJ2-2 TRBV5-1 CASSFNFGGSGELFF